Presented here are 31 T cell receptor beta chains from one specimen sequenced in a study of shared clonotypes between healthy human individuals (dated by TCRdb to the early 2020s). Library preparation used the immunoSEQ multiplex PCR assay. TCRdb's version of the immuneACCESS table is confined to in-frame rearrangements and falls short of the full clone set. An unresolved V gene accounts for under half of the shortfall where checked; the remainder is of unknown origin. The sample table shows 1,100,000 or so clones, and about 84% are seen once. The ten top clones hold approximately 0.56% of the sample. Input material: memory CD4+ T cells from PBMCs. Sample cell subset or site, as interpreted from the label and publication: CD45RA-negative fraction. The receptor source for this set is a man younger than 35 in good health. Some clones in this sample may be carry-over from other donors' samples.

This clone was observed once. The chain uses TRBV5-4 and TRBJ2-1; 11 bases match TRBD2. The CDR3 extends over 15 amino acids. Germline trimming cut 4 bases from V and 7 bases from J; bases unmatched to any gene: 7. Germline-derived CDR1 and CDR2 are SGHNT and YYREEE (reference sequence). The DNA for the CDR3 is TGTGCCAGCAGCCCCCTAGCGGGAGGACGGAATGAGCAGTTCTTC. Residues: CASSPLAGGRNEQFF.

In this sample, this clone turned up once. The chain links TRBV27 to TRBJ2-5; D is ambiguous. This CDR3 region has 14 residues. V was cut by 2 bases and J by 5 bases, with 12 bases left in between. CDR1 is MNHEY and CDR2 is SMNVEV in the germline V gene (reference sequence). In DNA form, the CDR3 reads TGTGCCAGCAGTTTAAAAGGTCTTGGGGAGACCCAGTACTTC. Its protein is CASSLKGLGETQYF.

This clone was counted at least ten times. The rearrangement links TRBV6-1 to TRBJ1-5; D is undetermined. CDR1 MNHNS and CDR2 SASEGT come from the germline V gene. The CDR3 spans 15 residues. V was clipped by 8 bases and J by 4 bases, with 18 bases between them. CDR3: CASSGSSDLNQPQHF. As DNA, the CDR3 is TGTGCCAGCTCGGGGTCCTCTGATTTGAATCAGCCCCAGCATTTT.

The rearrangement links TRBV10-2 to TRBJ2-2; 7 bases map to TRBD2. Losses at the gene ends were 5 bases for V and 7 bases for J; bases not matched to a gene: 7. Germline CDR1 is WSHSY and CDR2 is SAAADI. The CDR3 loop spans 14 amino acids. CDR3 nucleotides: TGCGCCAGCAGTCCCGGGACTATGAGCGGGGAGCTGTTTTTT. As protein: CASSPGTMSGELFF.

This clone was counted only a few times. CDR3 DNA sequence: TGCAGCGGGGGGTGGGTGGAGGAGCAGTACTTC. Translation gives CSGGWVEEQYF. This chain joins TRBV29-1 and TRBJ2-7; possibly TRBD1 or TRBD2 for D (5 bases each). The germline CDR1 and CDR2 sequences are SQVTM and ANQGSEA. This CDR3 comprises 11 residues. Between the trimmed V and J ends, which lost 7 bases and 7 bases, there was a span of 14 bases.

A few counts support this clone. The chain couples TRBV4-2 to TRBJ2-2; TRBD2 matches at 9 bases. Germline V gene lookup returns CDR1 LGHNA and CDR2 YNFKEQ. CDR3 length: 15 amino acids. V was clipped by 4 bases and J by 0 bases; unmatched bases: 0. This chain's CDR3 is CASSPSGTNTGELFF. In DNA, the CDR3 is TGTGCCAGCAGCCCTAGCGGGACGAACACCGGGGAGCTGTTTTTT.

This clone came up once. A junction boundary mismatches the germline segment, possibly from a read error. Other DNA variants within this sample encode the same CDR3. V usage is TRBV29-1 and J usage is TRBJ2-3; tentatively, D is TRBD2 (7 bases). CDR1 is SQVTM and CDR2 is ANQGSEA in the germline V gene. This CDR3 is built from 14 residues. The CDR3 DNA sequence: TGCAGCGTCGAAGGGGGGGGAGGCACAGATACGCAGTATTTT. This gives the protein CSVEGGGGTDTQYF.

The chain recombines TRBV5-1 with TRBJ2-5; 13 nucleotides agree with TRBD2. CDR1 SGHRS and CDR2 YFSETQ come from the germline V gene. Trimming removed 5 bases from V and 1 base from J; junction bases left unmatched: 2. The CDR3 has 15 residues. The CDR3 nucleotides read TGCGCCAGCAGGAGGACTAGCGGGAGCCAAGAGACCCAGTACTTC. Its protein is CASRRTSGSQETQYF.

This clone was found a few times. Other DNA variants within this sample encode the same CDR3. This chain connects TRBV2 to TRBJ2-7; weak D call: TRBD1 (6 bases). Germline CDR1 SNHLY, CDR2 FYNNEI. The CDR3 consists of 12 residues. V lost 8 bases, J lost 1 base, and 9 bases lay in between. The CDR3 nucleotides are TGTGCCAGCTCCGGACAGTCCTACGAGCAGTACTTC. Its translation: CASSGQSYEQYF.

A few counts support this clone. The identical CDR3 is also encoded by other nucleotide sequences in the sample. The chain links TRBV5-1 to TRBJ2-7; perhaps TRBD1 as D (6 bases). The V gene's germline CDR1 is SGHRS and CDR2 YFSETQ. The CDR3 runs 13 residues. Between the trimmed V and J ends, which lost 4 bases and 1 base, there was a span of 9 bases. CDR3 sequence: CASSPQGSYEQYF. In nucleotides, the CDR3 is TGCGCCAGCAGCCCTCAGGGGTCCTACGAGCAGTACTTC.

V gene TRBV6-1 combines with J gene TRBJ2-3; D may be TRBD2 (6 bases). Deletions cut 7 bases from V and 4 bases from J, with 18 bases between. This CDR3 comprises 15 residues. The germline V gene encodes CDR1 MNHNS and CDR2 SASEGT. CDR3 sequence (DNA): TGTGCCAGCACTCCTGGAGGGGCGCCCGCAGATACGCAGTATTTT. Translation: CASTPGGAPADTQYF.

The J gene is TRBJ2-1, the V gene TRBV4-2, with a possible D match to TRBD1 (6 bases). Germline CDR1 LGHNA, CDR2 YNFKEQ. Trimming stripped 5 bases from V and 5 bases from J, with 25 bases between. This CDR3 region has 18 residues. CDR3 DNA: TGTGCCAGCAGCTCCCGGGACAAGGGGTGGACGACCGACAATGAGCAGTTCTTC. It translates to CASSSRDKGWTTDNEQFF.

This clone was seen a few times. A far larger clone differs by one base, so this is likely a read error. The chain has TRBV5-1 and TRBJ1-1; D not certain. This CDR3 contains 12 residues. V lost 1 base, J lost 7 bases, and 8 bases lay in between. Germline V lookup: CDR1 SGHRS, CDR2 YFSETQ. CDR3 nucleotide sequence: TGCGCCAGCAGCTTGAACTGGGGTGAAGCTTTCTTT. Encoded protein: CASSLNWGEAFF.

J is TRBJ1-5 and V is TRBV30; no clear D. V lost 1 base, J lost 5 bases, and 9 bases lay in between. The CDR3 runs 13 residues. Per the germline V gene, CDR1 is GTSNPN and CDR2 is SVGIG (reference sequence). CDR3 DNA sequence: TGTGCCTGGAGTGGCTCCAGCGATCAGCCCCAGCATTTT. This gives the protein CAWSGSSDQPQHF.

V and J are TRBV10-3 and TRBJ2-1; 10 bases fit TRBD2. Looked up from germline, CDR1 is ENHRY and CDR2 is SYGVKD. Unmatched junction bases numbered 20, after V lost 8 bases and J lost 1 base. The CDR3 has 20 residues. As DNA, the CDR3 is TGTGCCATCGGGGGTACACCCGGGACTAGCGCTCAGGGGTCCTACAATGAGCAGTTCTTC. The encoded protein is CAIGGTPGTSAQGSYNEQFF.

The genes are TRBV7-2 and TRBJ1-2; 7 nucleotides align to TRBD1. The CDR3 extends over 15 amino acids. The V and J ends lost 4 bases and 2 bases, in that order; junction bases with no gene match: 7. Germline V CDR1 and CDR2: SGHTA, FQGNSA. The CDR3 DNA follows: TGTGCCAGCAGCTGGACCGGGACAGAAAACTATGGCTACACCTTC. This translates into CASSWTGTENYGYTF.

The chain recombines TRBV5-1 with TRBJ2-1; 7 bases line up with TRBD1. The trim removed 4 bases at V and 6 bases at J, leaving 10 bases unmatched. The CDR3 totals 15 residues. Germline-derived CDR1 and CDR2 are SGHRS and YFSETQ. CDR3 in DNA: TGCGCCAGCAGCCCCACAGGGGACGTCCGCAATGAGCAGTTCTTC. Translation: CASSPTGDVRNEQFF.

This clone was found a few times. This specimen includes other DNA sequences encoding the same CDR3. This chain joins TRBV5-1 and TRBJ2-6; no reliable D call. This CDR3 comprises 15 residues. V shed 2 bases and J shed 0 bases, with 6 bases lying between them. CDR1 and CDR2 (germline): SGHRS, YFSETQ. The CDR3 region is CASSLPSSGANVLTF. CDR3 sequence (DNA): TGCGCCAGCAGCTTACCGAGCTCTGGGGCCAACGTCCTGACTTTC.

The chain uses TRBV7-8 and TRBJ1-1; D not certain. CDR3 size: 14 residues. Trimming removed 3 bases from V and 1 base from J, with 9 bases in between. CDR1 and CDR2 from the germline V gene are SGHVS and FQNEAQ. The CDR3 here is CASSFRRENTEAFF. The DNA for the CDR3 is TGTGCCAGCAGCTTTCGTAGGGAGAACACTGAAGCTTTCTTT. The full variable domain, its missing parts supplied by reference TRBV7-8 and TRBJ1-1, is GAGVSQSPRYKVAKRGQDVALRCDPISGHVSLFWYQQALGQGPEFLTYFQNEAQLDKSGLPSDRFFAERPEGSVSTLKIQRTQQEDSAVYLCASSFRRENTEAFFGQGTRLTVV.

The V gene is TRBV4-3, the J gene TRBJ2-3; D is perhaps TRBD1 or TRBD2 (6 bases each). The germline CDR1 and CDR2 sequences are LGHNA and YSLEER. This CDR3 has 14 amino acids. With 1 base removed from V and 4 bases from J, the gap between germline ends came to 9 bases. The CDR3 reads CASSQGGAPDTQYF. The CDR3 nucleotides read TGCGCCAGCAGCCAAGGGGGGGCCCCAGATACGCAGTATTTT.

The DNA for the CDR3 is TGCGCCAGCAGCCCTGACGGGGGTTCCTACAATGAGCAGTTCTTC. Its translation: CASSPDGGSYNEQFF. This chain uses TRBV5-1 with TRBJ2-1; possibly TRBD2 for D (6 bases). V was clipped by 4 bases and J by 1 base, with 12 bases between them. CDR3 size: 15 residues. The V gene's germline CDR1 is SGHRS and CDR2 YFSETQ.

In this sample, this clone turned up a few times. Within the sample, other DNA sequences also encode this same CDR3. J is TRBJ2-1 and V is TRBV20-1; D gene unclear. Germline V gives CDR1 DFQATT, CDR2 SNEGSKA (reference sequence). Trimming removed 6 bases from V and 8 bases from J, with 11 bases in between. The CDR3 is 11 residues long. The CDR3 region has the DNA TGCAGTGCACCCGGTCCGGATGAGCAGTTCTTC. This translates into CSAPGPDEQFF.

This chain links TRBV7-7 with TRBJ2-5, with 7 bases matching TRBD1. Germline V gene data show CDR1 as SSHAT and CDR2 as FNYEAQ (reference sequence). The V gene end was trimmed by 5 bases and the J gene end by 1 base; junction bases not matched to a gene: 1. This CDR3 is 13 amino acids long. The CDR3 is CASSRTGQETQYF. DNA of the CDR3: TGTGCCAGCAGCCGGACAGGCCAAGAGACCCAGTACTTC.

This clone was counted a single time. The gene calls are TRBV6-6 and TRBJ1-4; no definite D call. Germline values: CDR1 MNHNY, CDR2 SVGAGI (reference sequence). V was trimmed by 2 bases and J by 4 bases, leaving 8 bases between them. This CDR3 is 14 amino acids long. Here the CDR3 reads CASSYGLSNEKLFF. CDR3 coding DNA: TGTGCCAGCAGTTACGGACTGAGTAATGAAAAACTGTTTTTT.

This clone was observed once. The J gene is TRBJ1-1, the V gene TRBV5-6; D perhaps matches TRBD1 (5 bases). V lost 0 bases to trimming and J lost 7 bases, with 10 bases between them. The CDR3 length is 13 residues. CDR1 is SGHDT, CDR2 YYEEEE, per germline. Written as DNA, the CDR3 is TGTGCCAGCAGCTTGGGATATCAGGGTGAAGCTTTCTTT. Its translation: CASSLGYQGEAFF.

This rearrangement joins TRBV18 to TRBJ2-7, with TRBD2 identical over 9 bases. Germline values: CDR1 KGHSH, CDR2 LQKENI. J was trimmed by 3 bases and V by 3 bases; bases with no gene match: 6. The CDR3 extends over 15 amino acids. The CDR3 sequence: CASSPQTSGYYEQYF. CDR3 nucleotide sequence: TGTGCCAGCTCACCTCAAACTAGCGGGTACTACGAGCAGTACTTC.

V is TRBV9 and J is TRBJ2-1; D possibly corresponds to TRBD2 (7 bases). CDR3 length: 15 residues. V was cut by 3 bases and J by 8 bases, with 18 bases left in between. From germline, CDR1 is SGDLS and CDR2 YYNGEE. The CDR3 bases are TGTGCCAGCAGCGCGGGAGCTAGGGGGAGGGATGAGCAGTTCTTC. Protein sequence: CASSAGARGRDEQFF.

This clone turned up a few times. The V and J genes are TRBV30 and TRBJ1-5, with 7 positions matching TRBD1. The CDR3 sequence is 14 residues long. V shed 5 bases and J 0 bases; nucleotides not matched to a gene: 4. Germline V gene sequence: CDR1 GTSNPN, CDR2 SVGIG (reference sequence). The CDR3 reads CAWGGQYSNQPQHF. The CDR3 DNA follows: TGTGCCTGGGGGGGACAGTATAGCAATCAGCCCCAGCATTTT.

The V call is TRBV4-2, the J call TRBJ2-2; 8 bases are a match to TRBD2. Germline V CDR1 and CDR2: LGHNA, YNFKEQ. V shed 4 bases and J 2 bases; nucleotides not matched to a gene: 6. This CDR3 spans 16 amino acids. As DNA, the CDR3 is TGTGCCAGCAGCCCCAGACTAGCGCAAAACACCGGGGAGCTGTTTTTT. Residues: CASSPRLAQNTGELFF.

The chain couples TRBV5-1 to TRBJ2-7; D assignment may be TRBD1 or TRBD2 (5 bases each). CDR1 and CDR2 (germline): SGHRS, YFSETQ. The CDR3 is made up of 14 amino acids. V was clipped by 5 bases and J by 2 bases, with 14 bases between them. The CDR3 DNA sequence: TGCGCCAGCAGACCATGGGACGTCGCCTACGAGCAGTACTTC. Its translation: CASRPWDVAYEQYF.

The V and J genes are TRBV5-1 and TRBJ1-2, with D perhaps matching TRBD1 (6 bases). Trimming left V 3 bases short and J 7 bases short, with 22 bases between. The CDR3 covers 16 residues. CDR1 SGHRS and CDR2 YFSETQ come from the germline V gene. CDR3 coding DNA: TGCGCCAGCAGCTCAACACCACAGGGTTTCCCTGTTGGCTACACCTTC. Its translation: CASSSTPQGFPVGYTF. The full variable domain, rest sourced from reference TRBV5-1 and TRBJ1-2, is KAGVTQTPRYLIKTRGQQVTLSCSPISGHRSVSWYQQTPGQGLQFLFEYFSETQRNKGNFPGRFSGRQFSNSRSEMNVSTLELGDSALYLCASSSTPQGFPVGYTFGSGTRLTVV.